The next 2 T cell receptor beta chains were all read from a single sample in a study of STAT5B mutations in CD4+ large granular lymphocyte leukemia. TCRdb keeps only in-frame clones here, not all; method: immunoSEQ multiplex PCR. Counted here are under 40,000 clones, about 81% occurring once; the ten biggest clones make up 2% to 3%. The sequenced sample consisted of CD4+ T cells from blood buffy coats. These receptors originate from a human donor in good health.

This chain joins TRBV5-1 and TRBJ2-1; D might be TRBD2 (7 bases). The V gene lost 8 bases and the J gene lost 5 bases, with 23 bases spanning the gap. Germline V gene data show CDR1 as SGHRS and CDR2 as YFSETQ. The CDR3 length is 16 residues. The CDR3 reads CASNRATAGANNEQFF. The CDR3 DNA reads TGCGCCAGTAACCGGGCCACCGCGGGGGCCAACAATGAGCAGTTCTTC.

This clone is a singleton in its sample. The rearrangement links TRBV30 to TRBJ2-1; D remains ambiguous. Trimming took off 2 bases at V and 4 bases at J, with 6 bases between the two ends. This CDR3 comprises 12 residues. Germline assignment: CDR1 GTSNPN and CDR2 SVGIG (reference sequence). In DNA, the CDR3 is TGTGCCTGGAGTCCACAGTACAATGAGCAGTTCTTC. Its translation is CAWSPQYNEQFF.